The 30 T cell receptor beta chains below all came from one sample that was sequenced in a study of identical twins. Each CDR3 protein gets one entry after TCRdb re-called the 5' RACE reads with MiXCR. Seen here are 500,000 to 550,000 distinct CDR3 sequences, 20% to 25% observed once, and the top ten hold 0.48%. The sample was also reused in another study, on yellow fever vaccine responses in identical twins.

Input material: CD4+ T cells sorted from blood. The receptors come from a young woman in good health.

This clonotype occurred a few times. V and J are TRBV7-8 and TRBJ2-2; either TRBD1 or TRBD2 may supply D (5 bases each). V gave up 5 bases and J gave up 8 bases, with 24 bases separating them. The CDR3 runs to 17 residues. Germline CDR1 SGHVS, CDR2 FQNEAQ. The CDR3 is CASSTRGTPATPGELFF. CDR3 DNA: TGTGCCAGCAGCACACGTGGGACGCCGGCTACCCCGGGGGAGCTGTTTTTT.

This clonotype showed up just a few times. The chain couples TRBV6-1 to TRBJ2-3; 10 nucleotides agree with TRBD2. Germline V CDR1 and CDR2: MNHNS, SASEGT. There are 15 residues in the CDR3. With 5 bases clipped from V and 7 bases from J, the junction kept 9 bases outside the gene matches. DNA of the CDR3: TGTGCCAGCAGTCTCGCTAGCGGGAGTTTGTATACGCAGTATTTT. As protein: CASSLASGSLYTQYF.

This clonotype was detected once. This rearrangement joins TRBV10-3 to TRBJ2-5; possibly TRBD2 for D (5 bases). This CDR3 comprises 12 residues. Trimming removed 6 bases from V and 5 bases from J, with 10 bases in between. Germline CDR1 and CDR2: ENHRY and SYGVKD. DNA for the CDR3: TGTGCCATCAGAGCGGCGGAGGAGACCCAGTACTTC. Translation gives CAIRAAEETQYF.

Ten or more counts support this clonotype. The chain joins TRBV3-1 to TRBJ2-1; unclear D gene. The CDR3 totals 12 residues. V lost 1 base and J 5 bases, leaving 3 bases between the germline ends. CDR1 is LGHDT, CDR2 YNNKEL, per germline (reference sequence). The CDR3 region is CASSQVDNEQFF. The CDR3 DNA reads TGTGCCAGCAGCCAAGTAGACAATGAGCAGTTCTTC.

A few counts support this clonotype. The chain combines TRBV20-1 with TRBJ2-5; TRBD1 matches at 10 bases. Looked up from germline, CDR1 is DFQATT and CDR2 is SNEGSKA (reference sequence). V lost 6 bases, J lost 4 bases, and 11 bases stayed unmatched. The CDR3 consists of 15 residues. The CDR3 loop reads CSAQTGQGLGETQYF. The CDR3 DNA is TGCAGTGCCCAAACGGGACAGGGGTTAGGAGAGACCCAGTACTTC.

The genes are TRBV3-1 and TRBJ1-1; no firm D call. V was clipped by 0 bases and J by 5 bases, with 13 bases between them. The CDR3 spans 15 residues. Germline V lookup: CDR1 LGHDT, CDR2 YNNKEL (reference sequence). Here the CDR3 reads CASSQEGRRATEAFF. The CDR3 bases are TGTGCCAGCAGCCAAGAGGGTCGGAGGGCGACTGAAGCTTTCTTT. Full variable domain (missing parts from reference TRBV3-1 and TRBJ1-1): DTAVSQTPKYLVTQMGNDKSIKCEQNLGHDTMYWYKQDSKKFLKIMFSYNNKELIINETVPNRFSPKSPDKAHLNLHINSLELGDSAVYFCASSQEGRRATEAFFGQGTRLTVV.

This clonotype has more than one count but fewer than ten. The rearrangement joins TRBV6-1 to TRBJ1-4, with D maybe TRBD1 (5 bases). Germline V gives CDR1 MNHNS, CDR2 SASEGT. The CDR3 has 15 residues. V dropped 6 bases and J dropped 0 bases, with 11 bases sitting between them. DNA of the CDR3: TGTGCCAGCAGCAAAGGGGCCGCAACTAATGAAAAACTGTTTTTT. It specifies CASSKGAATNEKLFF.

This clonotype was detected a few times. The J gene is TRBJ2-2, the V gene TRBV7-2; 10 positions match TRBD2. The ends lost 5 bases at V and 4 bases at J; junction bases unmatched: 7. This CDR3 has 16 amino acids. Germline assignment: CDR1 SGHTA and CDR2 FQGNSA. The CDR3 spells CASSHGLAVITGELFF. CDR3 nucleotides: TGTGCCAGCAGCCACGGACTAGCGGTTATCACCGGGGAGCTGTTTTTT.

This clonotype has just a few counts. The V gene is TRBV5-1, the J gene TRBJ2-1; 7 bases line up with TRBD2. The CDR3 has 13 amino acids. Germline V lookup: CDR1 SGHRS, CDR2 YFSETQ. J gave up 10 bases and V 3 bases, and 7 bases lay outside the gene matches. The DNA for the CDR3 is TGCGCCAGCAGCTGGGGGGGGGTCCTGGAGCAGTTCTTC. Translated: CASSWGGVLEQFF.

This chain joins TRBV15 and TRBJ1-1; D possibly corresponds to TRBD1 (5 bases). In germline, CDR1 is LNHNV, CDR2 YYDKDF (reference sequence). Trimming stripped 0 bases from V and 11 bases from J, with 13 bases between. This CDR3 contains 13 residues. The CDR3 loop is CATSRDGRGNAFF. The CDR3 DNA reads as TGTGCCACCAGCAGAGATGGGCGGGGGAATGCTTTCTTT.

This rearrangement joins TRBV2 to TRBJ2-7; no reliable D call. This CDR3 contains 12 residues. CDR1 SNHLY and CDR2 FYNNEI come from the germline V gene. V was cut by 6 bases and J by 1 base, with 7 bases left in between. This CDR3 is CASRLPSYEQYF. The CDR3 region has the DNA TGTGCCAGCAGGCTCCCGTCCTACGAGCAGTACTTC.

This clonotype was found many times. The chain uses TRBV5-1 and TRBJ2-2, with 10 bases identical to TRBD2. The J segment lost 0 bases and the V segment lost 0 bases, leaving 2 bases of the junction unmatched. The CDR3 extends over 17 amino acids. Germline CDR1 SGHRS, CDR2 YFSETQ. CDR3 in DNA: TGCGCCAGCAGCTTGGGCCTAGCGGGGGCGAACACCGGGGAGCTGTTTTTT. As protein: CASSLGLAGANTGELFF. Combining the CDR3 with reference TRBV5-1 and TRBJ2-2 gives the whole variable domain KAGVTQTPRYLIKTRGQQVTLSCSPISGHRSVSWYQQTPGQGLQFLFEYFSETQRNKGNFPGRFSGRQFSNSRSEMNVSTLELGDSALYLCASSLGLAGANTGELFFGEGSRLTVL.

CDR3 nucleotides: TGTGCCAGCAGGCTGACAGGGGGCGGAGAGACCCAGTACTTC. Translated, it gives CASRLTGGGETQYF. The J gene is TRBJ2-5, the V gene TRBV28; 10 nucleotides line up with TRBD1. The ends lost 6 bases at V and 4 bases at J; junction bases unmatched: 5. Germline CDR1 MDHEN, CDR2 SYDVKM. There are 14 residues in the CDR3.

This clonotype was observed a few times. The rearrangement uses TRBV14 and TRBJ1-5, with D tentatively TRBD1 (5 bases). The germline V gene has CDR1 SGHDN and CDR2 FVKESK. Trimming took off 4 bases at V and 5 bases at J, with 15 bases between the two ends. CDR3 size: 15 residues. Written as DNA, the CDR3 is TGTGCCAGCAGCCCCGGAGGGGACCGATATCAGCCCCAGCATTTT. It translates to CASSPGGDRYQPQHF.

This clonotype was seen only a few times. V usage is TRBV7-9 and J usage is TRBJ1-2; 7 bases line up with TRBD1. The CDR3 loop spans 14 amino acids. The V and J ends lost 4 bases and 4 bases, in that order; junction bases with no gene match: 6. The V gene's germline CDR1 is SEHNR and CDR2 FQNEAQ (reference sequence). CDR3: CASSSTDRVYGYTF. The CDR3 DNA reads TGTGCCAGCAGCTCAACTGACAGGGTCTATGGCTACACCTTC.

This clonotype came up a few times. This chain's CDR3 is CATGAGGNNEQFF. The CDR3 DNA follows: TGTGCCACCGGGGCAGGGGGAAACAATGAGCAGTTCTTC. The chain joins TRBV12-3 or TRBV12-4 to TRBJ2-1; TRBD1 aligns across 7 bases. The CDR3 loop spans 13 amino acids. The V and J ends lost 10 bases and 5 bases, in that order; junction bases with no gene match: 8.

V is TRBV5-1 and J is TRBJ1-5, with D tentatively TRBD1 (5 bases). The CDR3 is 15 residues long. V dropped 4 bases and J dropped 7 bases, with 18 bases sitting between them. CDR1 is SGHRS, CDR2 YFSETQ, per germline. The CDR3 is CASSRDSASGQPQHF. The CDR3 nucleotides read TGCGCCAGCAGCCGTGACAGTGCCTCTGGGCAGCCCCAGCATTTT.

The rearrangement links TRBV6-6 to TRBJ2-7; tentative D call: TRBD1 (6 bases). Germline V gene data show CDR1 as MNHNY and CDR2 as SVGAGI (reference sequence). This CDR3 has 13 residues. V lost 5 bases, J lost 3 bases, and 11 bases lay in between. This CDR3 reads CASSIYRDYEQYV. The CDR3 region has the DNA TGTGCCAGCAGTATCTACAGGGACTACGAGCAGTACGTC.

The V and J genes are TRBV29-1 and TRBJ1-4; TRBD1 is a possible D gene (6 bases). The CDR3 loop spans 15 amino acids. In germline, CDR1 is SQVTM, CDR2 ANQGSEA. V was trimmed by 4 bases and J by 2 bases, leaving 14 bases between them. Here the CDR3 reads CSVGYGGGTNEKLFF. CDR3 nucleotide sequence: TGCAGCGTTGGCTACGGAGGGGGGACTAATGAAAAACTGTTTTTT.

J is TRBJ1-6 and V is TRBV5-8, with D hard to call. V lost 5 bases and J 10 bases, leaving 10 bases between the germline ends. Germline-derived CDR1 and CDR2 are SGHTS and YDEGEE. The CDR3 is made up of 12 amino acids. Here the CDR3 reads CASSLPVSPLHF. CDR3 in DNA: TGTGCCAGCAGTTTACCGGTGTCACCCCTCCACTTT.

This clonotype was found many times. The chain recombines TRBV4-1 with TRBJ2-3, with no clear D. Trimming cost V 2 bases and J 4 bases, with 4 bases left between them. CDR3 length: 12 residues. Germline CDR1 reads MGHRA; CDR2 reads YSYEKL. The CDR3, as DNA: TGCGCCAGCAGCCAACCGGCAGATACGCAGTATTTT. Translating it yields CASSQPADTQYF.

The chain links TRBV4-1 to TRBJ2-1; TRBD2 agrees at 7 bases. Per the germline V gene, CDR1 is MGHRA and CDR2 is YSYEKL. After removal of 0 bases from V and 7 bases from J, the junction contained 9 bases not matched to a gene. The CDR3 is 16 amino acids. CDR3 sequence (DNA): TGCGCCAGCAGCCAAGATGAGGGAGGGCCTTTTAATGAGCAGTTCTTC. It yields the protein CASSQDEGGPFNEQFF.

This chain connects TRBV4-1 to TRBJ2-7, with 9 bases aligning to TRBD1. With V trimmed by 5 bases and J by 2 bases, 13 bases remained unmatched. The CDR3 covers 17 residues. Germline V gene lookup returns CDR1 MGHRA and CDR2 YSYEKL. The CDR3 DNA sequence: TGCGCCAGCAGCGTAGTAACCGGGACAGGGAAAACCTACGAGCAGTACGTC. The encoded protein is CASSVVTGTGKTYEQYV.

The table lists this clonotype with a few counts. The chain couples TRBV28 to TRBJ2-5; D unresolved. Germline CDR1 and CDR2: MDHEN and SYDVKM. The V gene lost 5 bases and the J gene lost 5 bases, with 9 bases spanning the gap. CDR3 length: 12 amino acids. The DNA of the CDR3 is TGTGCCAGCAGTGAATTAGTGGAGACCCAGTACTTC. Its protein is CASSELVETQYF.

This clonotype showed up just a few times. The gene calls are TRBV27 and TRBJ2-7; 7 positions match TRBD2. The CDR3 runs to 16 residues. Trimming took 5 bases from V and 0 from J; bases not matched to a gene: 10. In germline, CDR1 is MNHEY, CDR2 SMNVEV (reference sequence). The CDR3 is CASSLRPGLHSYEQYF. Written as DNA, the CDR3 is TGTGCCAGCAGTCTTCGACCGGGACTACACTCCTACGAGCAGTACTTC.

There are many counts of this clonotype. The chain joins TRBV14 to TRBJ2-3; 8 bases line up with TRBD2. V trimming: 4 bases; J trimming: 2 bases; junction bases outside the gene matches: 5. There are 15 residues in the CDR3. Germline V gene data show CDR1 as SGHDN and CDR2 as FVKESK. CDR3 DNA: TGTGCCAGCAGCCGGCCAGCGGGAGTCACAGATACGCAGTATTTT. Its protein is CASSRPAGVTDTQYF.

This clonotype has just a few counts. The rearrangement uses TRBV27 and TRBJ2-1; a possible D gene is TRBD1 (6 bases). The CDR3 spans 15 residues. Germline V gene lookup returns CDR1 MNHEY and CDR2 SMNVEV (reference sequence). The V end was cut by 0 bases, the J end by 10 bases, with 16 bases between. The CDR3 DNA reads as TGTGCCAGCAGTTTATCGTGGAACAGGGTAGAAGAGCAGTTCTTC. Translating it yields CASSLSWNRVEEQFF.

This clonotype was detected a few times. V and J are TRBV28 and TRBJ2-2; maybe TRBD2 (7 bases). Germline values: CDR1 MDHEN, CDR2 SYDVKM. The CDR3 is 13 residues long. Trimming shortened V by 6 bases and J by 6 bases, and 11 bases separated the two germline ends. The CDR3 DNA follows: TGTGCCAGCAGAGTGGGGGGGCCCGGGGAGCTGTTTTTT. Encoded protein: CASRVGGPGELFF.

This clonotype appeared a few times. The chain joins TRBV12-3 or TRBV12-4 to TRBJ2-1; TRBD2 matches at 8 bases. The CDR3 consists of 14 residues. With V trimmed by 7 bases and J by 6 bases, 8 bases remained unmatched. The CDR3 protein is CASTPPGGPNEQFF. CDR3 in DNA: TGTGCCAGCACCCCTCCGGGAGGGCCCAATGAGCAGTTCTTC.

This clonotype was recorded a few times. The chain joins TRBV10-1 to TRBJ2-1; D might be TRBD2 (7 bases). The CDR3 sequence is 14 residues long. Trimming pared 4 bases from V and 9 bases from J, leaving 16 bases between. From germline, CDR1 is WNHNN and CDR2 SYGVQD (reference sequence). The CDR3 here is CASSGRLGGGEQFF. The CDR3 DNA reads TGCGCCAGCAGTGGTAGGTTGGGAGGGGGTGAGCAGTTCTTC.